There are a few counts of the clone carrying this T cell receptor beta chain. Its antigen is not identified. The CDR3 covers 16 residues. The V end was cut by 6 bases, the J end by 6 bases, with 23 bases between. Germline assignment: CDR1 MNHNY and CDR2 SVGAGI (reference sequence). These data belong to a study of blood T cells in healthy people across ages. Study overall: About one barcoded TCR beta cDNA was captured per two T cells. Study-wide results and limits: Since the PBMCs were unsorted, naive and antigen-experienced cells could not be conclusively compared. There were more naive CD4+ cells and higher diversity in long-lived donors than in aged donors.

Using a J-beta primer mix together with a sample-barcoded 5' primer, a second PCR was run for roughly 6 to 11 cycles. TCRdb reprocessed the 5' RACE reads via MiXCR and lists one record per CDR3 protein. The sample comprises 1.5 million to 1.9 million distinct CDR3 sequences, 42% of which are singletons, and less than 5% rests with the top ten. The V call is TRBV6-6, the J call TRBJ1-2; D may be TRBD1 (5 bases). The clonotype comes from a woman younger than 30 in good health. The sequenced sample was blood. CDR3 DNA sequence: TGTGCCAGCAGACCTGGCAGGGAGTACCGCTTGGATGGCTACACCTTC. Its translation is CASRPGREYRLDGYTF.